This TCR beta chain was obtained from a study of OX40 agonist ivuxolimab in advanced cancers. Overall study results and limits: In CD8+ T cells, expanded clones were on average more numerous than in CD4+.

This table comes from immunoSEQ multiplex PCR, and its TCRdb copy is limited to in-frame clones, with some not included. The sample has tens of thousands of clones, about 90% seen once. With respect to this clone: What it binds is not known.

CDR3 size: 14 residues. Excluded were patients having autoimmune disease history or systemic immunosuppression. The clonotype comes from an adult with an advanced solid tumor such as melanoma, head and neck, liver or kidney cancer. The gene calls are TRBV12-2 and TRBJ1-1. TRBV12-2 is a recognized pseudogene. The sample in question was CD4+ or CD8+ T cells sorted from blood, obtained in a trial of the OX40 agonist ivuxolimab. The CDR3: CASRFRRLNTEAFF. The DNA of the CDR3 is TGTGCAAGTCGCTTTAGGAGGTTGAACACTGAAGCTTTCTTT.